The 24 T cell receptor beta chains presented below share a single source sample, sequenced in a study of identical twins. TCRdb processed the 5' RACE reads anew with MiXCR; each CDR3 protein has one entry. This table has under 300,000 distinct CDR3 sequences, around 15% appearing once. The sequenced sample consisted of memory (CD45RO+) T cells sorted from blood. These receptors all come from a woman aged 18-29 years in good health.

J is TRBJ2-5 and V is TRBV6-1, with 11 positions matching TRBD2. CDR1 and CDR2 from the germline V gene are MNHNS and SASEGT. V was clipped by 6 bases and J by 1 base; unmatched bases: 7. The CDR3 length is 16 residues. The DNA for the CDR3 is TGTGCCAGCAGCCCGACCGGGACTAGCGGCCAAGAGACCCAGTACTTC. It is translated as CASSPTGTSGQETQYF.

This CDR3 is CASRGGRGNEKLFF. The CDR3 nucleotides are TGTGCCAGCCGAGGCGGGAGGGGTAATGAAAAACTGTTTTTT. This chain joins TRBV12-3 or TRBV12-4 and TRBJ1-4, with D maybe TRBD1 (5 bases). CDR3 length equals 14 residues. V shed 8 bases and J shed 4 bases, with 14 bases lying between them.

This chain connects TRBV11-2 to TRBJ2-3; TRBD2 matches at 8 bases. Germline V gene sequence: CDR1 SGHAT, CDR2 FQNNGV. Trimming at V came to 5 bases and at J to 4 bases, leaving 8 bases not matched to a gene. The length of the CDR3 is 15 residues. The DNA for the CDR3 is TGTGCCAGCAGCCCCGGCGGGACTAGTCCAGATACGCAGTATTTT. Translating it yields CASSPGGTSPDTQYF.

This clonotype was detected only a few times. The V and J genes are TRBV7-3 and TRBJ2-3; TRBD2 matches at 8 bases. CDR1 and CDR2 (germline): SGHTA, FQGTGA. The CDR3 consists of 23 residues. The ends lost 4 bases at V and 1 base at J; junction bases unmatched: 28. The CDR3 DNA reads TGTGCCAGCAGCTCGAAAGAAGCGGGGGATTGCACAGATACGCAGTATTGCACAGATACGCAGTATTTT. Translation gives CASSSKEAGDCTDTQYCTDTQYF.

The chain uses TRBV9 and TRBJ2-7; D is unresolved. This CDR3 is 15 amino acids long. The V and J ends lost 0 bases and 1 base respectively, with 11 bases between them. Looked up from germline, CDR1 is SGDLS and CDR2 is YYNGEE. The DNA of the CDR3 is TGTGCCAGCAGCGTAGGGGCAGACCCATCCTACGAGCAGTACTTC. Its translation is CASSVGADPSYEQYF.

J is TRBJ2-3 and V is TRBV9, with D tentatively TRBD2 (6 bases). V dropped 0 bases and J dropped 4 bases, with 6 bases sitting between them. The CDR3 runs 13 residues. CDR1 and CDR2 (germline): SGDLS, YYNGEE. CDR3 sequence (DNA): TGTGCCAGCAGCGTAGGCGGGGCAGATACGCAGTATTTT. Translation: CASSVGGADTQYF.

This clonotype was seen only once. The V and J genes are TRBV2 and TRBJ1-5; D gene ambiguous. The germline V and J ends were trimmed by 0 bases and 4 bases, with 7 bases remaining between them. The germline V gene encodes CDR1 SNHLY and CDR2 FYNNEI. The CDR3 has 14 residues. The CDR3, as DNA: TGTGCCAGCAGTGAAGCCCCACGGAATCAGCCCCAGCATTTT. As protein: CASSEAPRNQPQHF.

This clonotype was detected a few times. The rearrangement uses TRBV7-2 and TRBJ1-2, with 9 positions matching TRBD1. CDR1 and CDR2 from the germline V gene are SGHTA and FQGNSA. V trimming: 5 bases; J trimming: 3 bases; junction bases outside the gene matches: 4. This CDR3 region has 14 residues. The CDR3 loop reads CASSRDRDDYGYTF. In nucleotides, the CDR3 is TGTGCCAGCAGCCGGGACAGGGACGACTATGGCTACACCTTC.

The chain is built from TRBV5-1 and TRBJ2-3, with TRBD2 identical over 11 bases. Losses at the gene ends were 6 bases for V and 2 bases for J; bases not matched to a gene: 5. Germline-derived CDR1 and CDR2 are SGHRS and YFSETQ. CDR3 length: 15 amino acids. CDR3 loop: CASTLAGGPTDTQYF. CDR3 bases: TGCGCCAGCACCCTAGCGGGGGGTCCCACAGATACGCAGTATTTT. The whole variable domain, remainder taken from reference TRBV5-1 and TRBJ2-3, is KAGVTQTPRYLIKTRGQQVTLSCSPISGHRSVSWYQQTPGQGLQFLFEYFSETQRNKGNFPGRFSGRQFSNSRSEMNVSTLELGDSALYLCASTLAGGPTDTQYFGPGTRLTVL.

The rearrangement joins TRBV7-9 to TRBJ2-1, with D possibly TRBD2 on 7 matching bases. The CDR3 totals 14 residues. Germline assignment: CDR1 SEHNR and CDR2 FQNEAQ (reference sequence). V lost 4 bases, J lost 10 bases, and 17 bases lay in between. The CDR3 DNA reads as TGTGCCAGCAGCTCTAGGGGGGGCGGCCTCGAGCAGTTCTTC. It translates to CASSSRGGGLEQFF.

This clonotype was counted ten times or more. V gene TRBV29-1 combines with J gene TRBJ1-2; D is unresolved. The CDR3 contains 9 residues. V was clipped by 7 bases and J by 6 bases, with 6 bases between them. Germline lookup yields CDR1 SQVTM and CDR2 ANQGSEA. CDR3 in DNA: TGCAGCGAAAGTGATGGCTACACCTTC. Translation: CSESDGYTF.

The chain combines TRBV5-1 with TRBJ2-1, with TRBD2 matching 10 bases. Germline V gives CDR1 SGHRS, CDR2 YFSETQ. This CDR3 has 16 amino acids. V trimming: 4 bases; J trimming: 4 bases; junction bases outside the gene matches: 8. CDR3 sequence: CASSTHGTSEYNEQFF. CDR3 bases: TGCGCCAGCAGCACCCATGGGACTAGCGAATACAATGAGCAGTTCTTC.

The chain employs TRBV20-1 and TRBJ2-3; 9 bases fit TRBD2. The CDR3 is 14 amino acids. The trim removed 2 bases at V and 8 bases at J, leaving 8 bases unmatched. The germline V gene encodes CDR1 DFQATT and CDR2 SNEGSKA (reference sequence). The CDR3 coding sequence is TGCAGTGCTAGACCTAGCGGGGACCGGGGTACGCAGTATTTT. Protein: CSARPSGDRGTQYF.

The chain carries TRBV29-1 and TRBJ2-5; no firm D call. The CDR3 is made up of 12 amino acids. The V gene's germline CDR1 is SQVTM and CDR2 ANQGSEA. V lost 4 bases to trimming and J lost 0 bases, with 6 bases between them. The CDR3 DNA reads TGCAGCGTTGTCGAGTACCAAGAGACCCAGTACTTC. Translation gives CSVVEYQETQYF.

The chain recombines TRBV6-1 with TRBJ2-5; D may be TRBD2 (6 bases). This CDR3 is built from 14 residues. Germline V gene lookup returns CDR1 MNHNS and CDR2 SASEGT. The ends were cut back, 2 bases at V and 4 bases at J, with 11 bases in the middle. Written as DNA, the CDR3 is TGTGCCAGCAGTGAACTCGGGGGAATAGAGACCCAGTACTTC. Its protein is CASSELGGIETQYF.

This clonotype was detected only a few times. The chain combines TRBV7-9 with TRBJ1-4, with D hard to call. The CDR3 sequence is 12 residues long. The germline V gene has CDR1 SEHNR and CDR2 FQNEAQ (reference sequence). V was pared by 3 bases and J by 7 bases, with 6 bases between. CDR3 coding DNA: TGTGCCAGCAGCTTGAGATCTGAAAAACTGTTTTTT. Protein product: CASSLRSEKLFF.

This rearrangement joins TRBV7-9 to TRBJ2-1; weak D call: TRBD1 (5 bases). V was pared by 5 bases and J by 6 bases, with 14 bases between. Germline CDR1 and CDR2: SEHNR and FQNEAQ (reference sequence). The CDR3 consists of 14 residues. CDR3 bases: TGTGCCAGCAGCCAGGGATTTCCCCCCAATGAGCAGTTCTTC. Its protein product is CASSQGFPPNEQFF.

V is TRBV2 and J is TRBJ1-6, with a possible D match to TRBD1 (6 bases). The CDR3 is made up of 12 amino acids. CDR1 SNHLY and CDR2 FYNNEI come from the germline V gene. V lost 4 bases to trimming and J lost 8 bases, with 6 bases between them. The CDR3 reads CASSAGDSPLHF. The CDR3, as DNA: TGTGCCAGCAGTGCAGGGGATTCACCCCTCCACTTT. The whole variable domain, filled in from reference TRBV2 and TRBJ1-6, reads EPEVTQTPSHQVTQMGQEVILRCVPISNHLYFYWYRQILGQKVEFLVSFYNNEISEKSEIFDDQFSVERPDGSNFTLKIRSTKLEDSAMYFCASSAGDSPLHFGNGTRLTVT.

The V gene is TRBV7-2, the J gene TRBJ2-5; possibly TRBD1 or TRBD2 for D (6 bases each). The CDR3 contains 17 residues. With 1 base removed from V and 2 bases from J, the gap between germline ends came to 17 bases. CDR1 is SGHTA, CDR2 FQGNSA, per germline. CDR3 residues: CASSLGRGPPPQETQYF. The CDR3 DNA reads as TGTGCCAGCAGCTTAGGCCGGGGGCCCCCACCTCAAGAGACCCAGTACTTC.

In its sample, this clonotype was seen a few times. CDR3 amino acids: CASSRTGVGTDTQYF. In DNA form, the CDR3 reads TGTGCCAGCAGCAGAACAGGGGTGGGCACAGATACGCAGTATTTT. This rearrangement joins TRBV7-2 to TRBJ2-3, with 7 positions matching TRBD1. V shed 5 bases and J 1 base; nucleotides not matched to a gene: 6. The germline gives CDR1 SGHTA, CDR2 FQGNSA. This CDR3 comprises 15 residues.

Many counts were recorded for this clonotype. The chain combines TRBV2 with TRBJ2-2, with D unresolved. Germline assignment: CDR1 SNHLY and CDR2 FYNNEI. Trimming stripped 6 bases from V and 7 bases from J, with 12 bases between. This CDR3 spans 13 amino acids. CDR3 protein: CASRLTVNGELFF. CDR3 coding DNA: TGTGCCAGCAGACTTACTGTCAACGGGGAGCTGTTTTTT.

V and J are TRBV20-1 and TRBJ2-5; D possibly corresponds to TRBD2 (6 bases). The CDR3 contains 12 residues. Between the trimmed V and J ends, which lost 5 bases and 4 bases, there was a span of 11 bases. In germline, CDR1 is DFQATT, CDR2 SNEGSKA (reference sequence). DNA for the CDR3: TGCAGTGCTGCGGGGATTGGAGAGACCCAGTACTTC. Residues: CSAAGIGETQYF.

The chain joins TRBV5-1 to TRBJ2-7, with D perhaps TRBD1 (8 bases). The V end was cut by 0 bases, the J end by 8 bases, with 21 bases between. CDR1 is SGHRS, CDR2 YFSETQ, per germline. CDR3 size: 16 residues. The CDR3 protein is CASSLGPQGGPPKQYF. The CDR3 DNA is TGCGCCAGCAGCTTGGGTCCACAGGGGGGGCCCCCGAAGCAGTACTTC.

This clonotype was observed a few times. The gene calls are TRBV12-3 or TRBV12-4 and TRBJ1-6; 8 nucleotides line up with TRBD1. The trim removed 3 bases at V and 8 bases at J, leaving 6 bases unmatched. The CDR3 contains 15 residues. The CDR3 loop reads CASSLDRVGDSPLHF. The DNA for the CDR3 is TGTGCCAGCAGTTTGGACAGGGTTGGGGATTCACCCCTCCACTTT.